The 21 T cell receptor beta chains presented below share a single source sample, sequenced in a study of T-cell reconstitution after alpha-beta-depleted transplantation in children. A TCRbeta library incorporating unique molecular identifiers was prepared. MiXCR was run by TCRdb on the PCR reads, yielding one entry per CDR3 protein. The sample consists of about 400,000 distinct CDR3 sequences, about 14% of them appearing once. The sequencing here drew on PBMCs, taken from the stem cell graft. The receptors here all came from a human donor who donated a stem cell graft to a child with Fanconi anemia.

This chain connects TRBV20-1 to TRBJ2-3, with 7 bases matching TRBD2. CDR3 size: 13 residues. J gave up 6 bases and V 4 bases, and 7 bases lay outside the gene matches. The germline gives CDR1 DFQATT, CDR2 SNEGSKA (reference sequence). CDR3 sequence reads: CSATLRGSDTQYF. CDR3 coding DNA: TGCAGTGCTACATTGCGGGGGTCGGATACGCAGTATTTT.

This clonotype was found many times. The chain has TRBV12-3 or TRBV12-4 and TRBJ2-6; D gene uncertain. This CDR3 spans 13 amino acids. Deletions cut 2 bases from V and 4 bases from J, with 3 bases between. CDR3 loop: CASSLTGANVLTF. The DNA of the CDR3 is TGTGCCAGCAGTTTAACCGGGGCCAACGTCCTGACTTTC.

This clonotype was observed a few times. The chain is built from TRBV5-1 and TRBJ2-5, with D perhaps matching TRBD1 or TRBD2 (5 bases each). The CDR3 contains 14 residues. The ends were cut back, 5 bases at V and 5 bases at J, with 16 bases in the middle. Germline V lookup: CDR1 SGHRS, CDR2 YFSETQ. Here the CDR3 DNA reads TGCGCCAGCAGAACCGGGACCTCGGGCGAGACCCAGTACTTC. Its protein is CASRTGTSGETQYF.

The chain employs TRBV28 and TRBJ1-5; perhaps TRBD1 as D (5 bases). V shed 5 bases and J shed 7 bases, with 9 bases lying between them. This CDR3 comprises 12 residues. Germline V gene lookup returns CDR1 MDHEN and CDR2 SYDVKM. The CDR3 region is CASSQQEQPQHF. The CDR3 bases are TGTGCCAGCAGTCAACAGGAGCAGCCCCAGCATTTT.

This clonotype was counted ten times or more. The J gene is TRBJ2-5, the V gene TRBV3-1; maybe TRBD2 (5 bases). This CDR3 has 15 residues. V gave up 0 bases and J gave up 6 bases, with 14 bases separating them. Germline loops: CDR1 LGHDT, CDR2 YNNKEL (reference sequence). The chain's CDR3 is CASSQDSGSAKTQYF. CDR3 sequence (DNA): TGTGCCAGCAGCCAAGATTCAGGTAGCGCGAAGACCCAGTACTTC.

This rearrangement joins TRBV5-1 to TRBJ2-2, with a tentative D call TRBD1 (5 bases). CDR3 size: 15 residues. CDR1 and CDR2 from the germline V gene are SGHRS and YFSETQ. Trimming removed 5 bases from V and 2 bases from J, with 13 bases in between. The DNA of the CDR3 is TGCGCCAGCAGGTCTGGGGCAGGAAACACCGGGGAGCTGTTTTTT. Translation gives CASRSGAGNTGELFF.

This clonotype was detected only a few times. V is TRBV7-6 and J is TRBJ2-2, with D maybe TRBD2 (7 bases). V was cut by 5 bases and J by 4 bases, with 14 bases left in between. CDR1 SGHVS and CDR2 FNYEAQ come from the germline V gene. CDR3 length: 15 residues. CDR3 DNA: TGTGCCAGCAGCCCGGGGGGCGGATTCACCGGGGAGCTGTTTTTT. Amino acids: CASSPGGGFTGELFF.

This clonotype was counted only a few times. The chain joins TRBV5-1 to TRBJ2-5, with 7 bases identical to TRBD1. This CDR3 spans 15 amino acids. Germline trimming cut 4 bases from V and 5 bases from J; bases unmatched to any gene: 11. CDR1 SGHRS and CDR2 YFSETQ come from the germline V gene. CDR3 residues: CASSNGQAQGETQYF. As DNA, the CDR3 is TGCGCCAGCAGCAACGGACAGGCCCAGGGGGAGACCCAGTACTTC.

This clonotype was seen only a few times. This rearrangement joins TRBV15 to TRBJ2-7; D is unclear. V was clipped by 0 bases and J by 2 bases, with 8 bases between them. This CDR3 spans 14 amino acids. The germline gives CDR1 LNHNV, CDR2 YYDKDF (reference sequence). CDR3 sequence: CATSRDLGPYEQYF. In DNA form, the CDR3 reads TGTGCCACCAGCAGAGACTTGGGCCCCTACGAGCAGTACTTC.

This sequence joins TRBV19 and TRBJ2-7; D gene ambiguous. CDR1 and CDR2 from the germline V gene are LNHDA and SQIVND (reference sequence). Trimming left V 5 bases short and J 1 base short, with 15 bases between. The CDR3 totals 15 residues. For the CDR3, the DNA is TGTGCCAGTAGTCTCCGGTTGGCACTTTCCTACGAGCAGTACTTC. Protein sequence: CASSLRLALSYEQYF.

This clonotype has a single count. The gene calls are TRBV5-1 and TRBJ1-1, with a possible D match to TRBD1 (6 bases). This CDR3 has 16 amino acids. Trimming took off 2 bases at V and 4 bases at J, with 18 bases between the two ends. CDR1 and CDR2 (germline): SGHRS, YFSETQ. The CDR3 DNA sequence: TGCGCCAGCAGCTTACGTCCCGGGACATTGGGCACTGAAGCTTTCTTT. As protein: CASSLRPGTLGTEAFF.

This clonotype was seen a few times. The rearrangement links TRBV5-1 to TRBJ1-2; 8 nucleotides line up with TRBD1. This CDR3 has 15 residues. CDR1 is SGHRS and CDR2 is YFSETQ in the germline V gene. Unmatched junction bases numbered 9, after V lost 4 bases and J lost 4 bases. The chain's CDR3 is CASSVSGGGGYGYTF. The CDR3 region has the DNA TGCGCCAGCAGCGTCTCAGGGGGCGGAGGCTATGGCTACACCTTC.

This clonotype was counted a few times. DNA of the CDR3: TGTGCCAGCAGTACGGAGGGCCCCCAGATTATCGCTGAAGCTTTCTTT. This encodes CASSTEGPQIIAEAFF. The rearrangement joins TRBV12-3 or TRBV12-4 to TRBJ1-1; no firm D call. V was shortened by 5 bases and J by 6 bases, with 22 bases between the two germline ends. The CDR3 length is 16 residues.

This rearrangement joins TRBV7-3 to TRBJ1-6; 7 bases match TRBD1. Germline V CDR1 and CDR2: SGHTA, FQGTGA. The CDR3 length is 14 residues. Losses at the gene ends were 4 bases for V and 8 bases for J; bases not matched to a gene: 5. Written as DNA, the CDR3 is TGTGCCAGCAGCTACAGGGGCGTGGATTCACCCCTCCACTTT. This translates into CASSYRGVDSPLHF.

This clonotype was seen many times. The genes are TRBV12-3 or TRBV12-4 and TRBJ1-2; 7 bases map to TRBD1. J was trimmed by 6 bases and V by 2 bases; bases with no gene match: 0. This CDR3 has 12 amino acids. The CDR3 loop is CASSLTGDGYTF. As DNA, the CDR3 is TGTGCCAGCAGTTTAACAGGGGATGGCTACACCTTC.

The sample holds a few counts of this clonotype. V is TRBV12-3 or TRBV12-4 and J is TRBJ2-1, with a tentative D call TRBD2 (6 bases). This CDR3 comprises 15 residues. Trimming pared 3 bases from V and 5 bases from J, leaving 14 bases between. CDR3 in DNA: TGTGCCAGCAGTTTCTACAGTTCGGGGGACAATGAGCAGTTCTTC. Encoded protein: CASSFYSSGDNEQFF.

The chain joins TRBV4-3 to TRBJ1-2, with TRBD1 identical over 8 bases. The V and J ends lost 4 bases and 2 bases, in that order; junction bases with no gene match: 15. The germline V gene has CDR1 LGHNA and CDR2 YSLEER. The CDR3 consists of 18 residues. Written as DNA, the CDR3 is TGCGCCAGCAGCCCCCAAGCAGGACCGACAGGGGAGAACTATGGCTACACCTTC. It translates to CASSPQAGPTGENYGYTF.

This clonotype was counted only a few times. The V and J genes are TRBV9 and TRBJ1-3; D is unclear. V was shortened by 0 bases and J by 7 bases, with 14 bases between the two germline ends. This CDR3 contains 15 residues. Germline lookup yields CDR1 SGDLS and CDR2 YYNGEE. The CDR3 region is CASSVGEAYRNTIYF. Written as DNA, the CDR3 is TGTGCCAGCAGCGTAGGCGAGGCGTATCGGAACACCATATATTTT.

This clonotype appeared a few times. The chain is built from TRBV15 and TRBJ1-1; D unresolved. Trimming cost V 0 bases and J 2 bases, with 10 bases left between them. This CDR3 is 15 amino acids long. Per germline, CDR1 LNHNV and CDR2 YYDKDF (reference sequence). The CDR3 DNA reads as TGTGCCACCAGCAGAGATCGGTACAGTAACACTGAAGCTTTCTTT. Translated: CATSRDRYSNTEAFF.

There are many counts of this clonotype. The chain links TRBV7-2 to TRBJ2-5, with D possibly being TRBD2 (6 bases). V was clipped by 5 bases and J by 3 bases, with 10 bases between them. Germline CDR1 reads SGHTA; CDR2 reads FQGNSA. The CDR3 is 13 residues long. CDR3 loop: CASSRGAEETQYF. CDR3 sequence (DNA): TGTGCCAGCAGCCGCGGGGCCGAAGAGACCCAGTACTTC. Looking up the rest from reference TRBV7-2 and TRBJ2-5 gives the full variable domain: GAGVSQSPSNKVTEKGKDVELRCDPISGHTALYWYRQSLGQGLEFLIYFQGNSAPDKSGLPSDRFSAERTGGSVSTLTIQRTQQEDSAVYLCASSRGAEETQYFGPGTRLLVL.

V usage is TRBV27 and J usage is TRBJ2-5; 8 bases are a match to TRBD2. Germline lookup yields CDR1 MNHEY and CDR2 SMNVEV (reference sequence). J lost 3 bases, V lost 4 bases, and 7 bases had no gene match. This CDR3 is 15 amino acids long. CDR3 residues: CASSSLAAGEETQYF. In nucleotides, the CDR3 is TGTGCCAGCAGTTCCCTGGCAGCGGGGGAAGAGACCCAGTACTTC.